One sample yielded the 23 T cell receptor beta chains listed below, sequenced in a study of cytotoxic CD8 clonotypes in ibrutinib-treated CLL. Clones were read by immunoSEQ multiplex PCR, and TCRdb kept only the in-frame ones, dropping some. The table lists 35,000 to 45,000 clones, over 60% of them singletons. The material was PBMCs, obtained after 12 months of ibrutinib treatment. Receptors were obtained from a human donor with chronic lymphocytic leukemia.

The gene calls are TRBV19 and TRBJ2-2, with a weak D call TRBD2 (5 bases). CDR3 length: 13 amino acids. Germline V gene sequence: CDR1 LNHDA, CDR2 SQIVND (reference sequence). V was clipped by 4 bases and J by 7 bases, with 10 bases between them. CDR3 region: CASSKLAGGELFF. In DNA form, the CDR3 reads TGTGCCAGTAGTAAGCTAGCCGGCGGGGAGCTGTTTTTT.

The V gene is TRBV7-2, the J gene TRBJ1-1, with D possibly being TRBD1 (6 bases). The CDR3 extends over 13 amino acids. V lost 3 bases and J 4 bases, leaving 9 bases between the germline ends. CDR1 and CDR2 from the germline V gene are SGHTA and FQGNSA. CDR3 loop: CASSLRGGTEAFF. The DNA of the CDR3 is TGTGCCAGCAGCTTGAGAGGGGGCACTGAAGCTTTCTTT.

The V and J genes are TRBV6-5 and TRBJ2-5; D is perhaps TRBD1 or TRBD2 (5 bases each). V was clipped by 4 bases and J by 5 bases, with 14 bases between them. Per germline, CDR1 MNHEY and CDR2 SVGAGI. The CDR3 is made up of 14 amino acids. CDR3 DNA sequence: TGTGCCAGCAGTTCCCTGTGGGGGTGGGAGACCCAGTACTTC. Translating it yields CASSSLWGWETQYF.

The gene calls are TRBV5-1 and TRBJ2-3; unclear D gene. This CDR3 region has 17 residues. V lost 2 bases to trimming and J lost 2 bases, with 18 bases between them. Germline V CDR1 and CDR2: SGHRS, YFSETQ. CDR3 loop: CASSFSTAPTTTDTQYF. The CDR3 nucleotides are TGCGCCAGCAGCTTCTCGACGGCCCCAACCACCACAGATACGCAGTATTTT.

V and J are TRBV6-5 and TRBJ1-2; D possibly corresponds to TRBD1 (6 bases). V was pared by 6 bases and J by 4 bases, with 15 bases between. In germline, CDR1 is MNHEY, CDR2 SVGAGI. This CDR3 comprises 14 residues. For the CDR3, the DNA is TGTGCCAGCAGACCTAGGGGGAGTGGCTATGGCTACACCTTC. Protein product: CASRPRGSGYGYTF.

The sample holds one count of this clone. The chain is built from TRBV28 and TRBJ1-5; D call uncertain. Trimming removed 2 bases from V and 0 bases from J, with 11 bases in between. The germline CDR1 and CDR2 sequences are MDHEN and SYDVKM. CDR3 size: 16 residues. For the CDR3, the DNA is TGTGCCAGCAGTTTAATCGCCGATTATAGCAATCAGCCCCAGCATTTT. This sequence encodes CASSLIADYSNQPQHF.

This clone was counted once. The chain recombines TRBV28 with TRBJ1-4; no clear D. From germline, CDR1 is MDHEN and CDR2 SYDVKM. There are 14 residues in the CDR3. Trimming removed 3 bases from V and 5 bases from J, with 10 bases in between. The DNA of the CDR3 is TGTGCCAGCAGTTTTAGGTCAGGAAATGAAAAACTGTTTTTT. It encodes CASSFRSGNEKLFF.

V usage is TRBV5-4 and J usage is TRBJ1-1; D perhaps matches TRBD1 (5 bases). Trimming removed 2 bases at V and 1 base at J, with 9 bases between. Germline V gene lookup returns CDR1 SGHNT and CDR2 YYREEE (reference sequence). The CDR3 length is 14 residues. This CDR3 is CASSLGDRNTEAFF. In nucleotides, the CDR3 is TGTGCCAGCAGCTTAGGTGACAGGAACACTGAAGCTTTCTTT.

There are a few counts of this clone. V usage is TRBV5-5 and J usage is TRBJ2-1; D ambiguous. The CDR3 loop spans 15 amino acids. Trimming took 9 bases from V and 0 from J, leaving 16 bases between them. Looked up from germline, CDR1 is SGHKS and CDR2 is YYEKEE (reference sequence). The CDR3 nucleotides read TGTGCCACCCAGCTGTCCCCGAGCTCCTACAATGAGCAGTTCTTC. The encoded protein is CATQLSPSSYNEQFF.

The J gene is TRBJ2-1, the V gene TRBV10-3, with 8 bases aligning to TRBD1. Germline-derived CDR1 and CDR2 are ENHRY and SYGVKD. The length of the CDR3 is 13 residues. V shed 3 bases and J 8 bases; nucleotides not matched to a gene: 3. CDR3: CAISDTGGDEQFF. In DNA, the CDR3 is TGTGCCATCAGTGACACAGGGGGAGATGAGCAGTTCTTC.

This clone was found once. V usage is TRBV7-2 and J usage is TRBJ2-5; D gene unclear. This CDR3 spans 11 amino acids. V was pared by 5 bases and J by 4 bases, with 5 bases between. Germline V gene sequence: CDR1 SGHTA, CDR2 FQGNSA. The CDR3 DNA follows: TGTGCCAGCAGCGCGAGAGAGACCCAGTACTTC. This gives the protein CASSARETQYF. Drawing the rest from reference TRBV7-2 and TRBJ2-5, the complete variable domain is GAGVSQSPSNKVTEKGKDVELRCDPISGHTALYWYRQSLGQGLEFLIYFQGNSAPDKSGLPSDRFSAERTGGSVSTLTIQRTQQEDSAVYLCASSARETQYFGPGTRLLVL.

V and J are TRBV7-2 and TRBJ2-1, with 9 bases fitting TRBD2. The CDR3 loop spans 15 amino acids. CDR1 is SGHTA and CDR2 is FQGNSA in the germline V gene. V trimming: 5 bases; J trimming: 9 bases; junction bases outside the gene matches: 11. CDR3 sequence: CASSLGTSGRGEQFF. The DNA of the CDR3 is TGTGCCAGCAGCCTTGGCACTAGCGGGCGGGGTGAGCAGTTCTTC.

This rearrangement joins TRBV18 to TRBJ2-3; D remains unclear. V was shortened by 5 bases and J by 2 bases, with 17 bases between the two germline ends. The V gene's germline CDR1 is KGHSH and CDR2 LQKENI. There are 16 residues in the CDR3. CDR3 in amino acids: CASSSRSWGPTDTQYF. The DNA of the CDR3 is TGTGCCAGCTCATCTCGGTCGTGGGGTCCCACAGATACGCAGTATTTT.

The chain has TRBV9 and TRBJ2-1; D is tentatively TRBD1 or TRBD2 (7 bases each). Looked up from germline, CDR1 is SGDLS and CDR2 is YYNGEE. The V end was cut by 0 bases, the J end by 8 bases, with 12 bases between. The CDR3 is 14 residues long. The DNA of the CDR3 is TGTGCCAGCAGCGTAGAGGCAGGGGGGGATGAGCAGTTCTTC. Its translation: CASSVEAGGDEQFF.

The chain joins TRBV7-2 to TRBJ2-7; 9 bases line up with TRBD2. Germline values: CDR1 SGHTA, CDR2 FQGNSA. This CDR3 is 15 amino acids long. The V segment lost 5 bases and the J segment 4 bases; nucleotides outside the gene matches: 9. The CDR3 reads CASSTAGTSSYEQYF. In DNA form, the CDR3 reads TGTGCCAGCAGCACAGCCGGGACTAGCAGTTACGAGCAGTACTTC.

J is TRBJ2-1 and V is TRBV7-9; TRBD1 agrees at 7 bases. With V trimmed by 5 bases and J by 0 bases, 10 bases remained unmatched. This CDR3 is built from 17 residues. Germline V gene sequence: CDR1 SEHNR, CDR2 FQNEAQ (reference sequence). CDR3 DNA sequence: TGTGCCAGCAGCCCTTCACAGGGGTCAATCTCCTACAATGAGCAGTTCTTC. Translating it yields CASSPSQGSISYNEQFF. Full variable domain (outside the CDR3, taken from reference TRBV7-9 and TRBJ2-1): DTGVSQNPRHKITKRGQNVTFRCDPISEHNRLYWYRQTLGQGPEFLTYFQNEAQLEKSRLLSDRFSAERPKGSFSTLEIQRTEQGDSAMYLCASSPSQGSISYNEQFFGPGTRLTVL.

This clone has just one count. The rearrangement links TRBV6-1 to TRBJ2-4; D uncertain. The germline V gene encodes CDR1 MNHNS and CDR2 SASEGT. V lost 3 bases and J lost 0, with 21 bases in between. This CDR3 region has 19 residues. CDR3 sequence reads: CASSESRTKYGSAKNIQYF. As DNA, the CDR3 is TGTGCCAGCAGTGAGAGTAGAACAAAGTATGGTTCAGCCAAAAACATTCAGTACTTC.

This clone was counted a few times. The V gene is TRBV10-3, the J gene TRBJ2-1; a weak D match, TRBD2 (6 bases). The CDR3 extends over 14 amino acids. V lost 6 bases and J 4 bases, leaving 13 bases between the germline ends. Germline assignment: CDR1 ENHRY and CDR2 SYGVKD. The CDR3 reads CAISPSGSYNEQFF. CDR3 sequence (DNA): TGTGCCATCAGCCCCAGCGGGTCATACAATGAGCAGTTCTTC.

The chain employs TRBV9 and TRBJ2-5, with 7 bases fitting TRBD2. The trim removed 0 bases at V and 4 bases at J, leaving 9 bases unmatched. Germline V lookup: CDR1 SGDLS, CDR2 YYNGEE. This CDR3 contains 16 residues. The CDR3 reads CASSVVTGGSGETQYF. The DNA of the CDR3 is TGTGCCAGCAGCGTAGTAACGGGAGGAAGCGGAGAGACCCAGTACTTC.

This sequence joins TRBV27 and TRBJ2-7; 7 positions match TRBD1. This CDR3 spans 14 amino acids. The ends lost 5 bases at V and 2 bases at J; junction bases unmatched: 6. Germline V gene sequence: CDR1 MNHEY, CDR2 SMNVEV (reference sequence). The CDR3: CASSKQGMAYEQYF. The CDR3 coding sequence is TGTGCCAGCAGTAAACAGGGGATGGCCTACGAGCAGTACTTC.

The chain is built from TRBV5-1 and TRBJ1-1, with a possible D match to TRBD1 (5 bases). Between the trimmed V and J ends, which lost 3 bases and 3 bases, there was a span of 12 bases. CDR3 length equals 14 residues. From germline, CDR1 is SGHRS and CDR2 YFSETQ. The CDR3 region is CASSSRDGYTEAFF. DNA of the CDR3: TGCGCCAGCAGCTCCCGGGACGGATACACTGAAGCTTTCTTT.

The chain carries TRBV28 and TRBJ1-1, with D perhaps matching TRBD1 (5 bases). This CDR3 spans 14 amino acids. Germline V CDR1 and CDR2: MDHEN, SYDVKM. V gave up 2 bases and J gave up 2 bases, with 9 bases separating them. The DNA of the CDR3 is TGTGCCAGCAGTTTAGCAGGGTTCAACACTGAAGCTTTCTTT. Residues: CASSLAGFNTEAFF. The variable domain in full, with the rest retrieved from reference TRBV28 and TRBJ1-1, is DVKVTQSSRYLVKRTGEKVFLECVQDMDHENMFWYRQDPGLGLRLIYFSYDVKMKEKGDIPEGYSVSREKKERFSLILESASTNQTSMYLCASSLAGFNTEAFFGQGTRLTVV.

This chain connects TRBV6-1 to TRBJ2-7, with 11 bases aligning to TRBD2. V shed 6 bases, J shed 0 bases, and the junction held 1 base outside the gene matches. This CDR3 comprises 14 residues. Germline lookup yields CDR1 MNHNS and CDR2 SASEGT. CDR3 nucleotides: TGTGCCAGCAGAACTAGCGGGAGCTCCTACGAGCAGTACTTC. It codes for CASRTSGSSYEQYF.